The rows below give T cell receptor beta chains drawn from one sample of a study of blood T cell repertoires in COVID-19. Data came from immunoSEQ multiplex PCR; TCRdb stores just in-frame clones and leaves some out. The sample carries 200,000 to 250,000 clones, about 88% recorded once. Sequencing used PBMCs or T cells enriched from blood (not recorded which). The receptors stem from a woman aged 25 to 39 who had recovered from COVID-19. The CDR3 runs from the conserved cysteine through the conserved F or W. Each record gives: CDR3 DNA, CDR3 protein, J gene, clone size, D gene, V gene. A D gene is named only where the DNA matches it firmly. A clone size is listed for some rows: how often the clone was seen (once, few, many), or a class if it is expanded.

CDR3 DNA: TGTGCCAGCAGCCTCGGACAGGCCGAACAAGAGACCCAGTACTTC
CDR3 protein: CASSLGQAEQETQYF
J gene: TRBJ2-5
clone size: .
D gene: TRBD1
V gene: TRBV7-6

CDR3 DNA: TGTGCTAGCAGGCTCCGGGGGGAAGAGACCCAGTACTTC
CDR3 protein: CASRLRGEETQYF
J gene: TRBJ2-5
clone size: .
D gene: TRBD2
V gene: TRBV7-7

CDR3 DNA: TGTGCCAGCAGTTACGCTAGCGGGGTCGCGGATACGCAGTATTTT
CDR3 protein: CASSYASGVADTQYF
J gene: TRBJ2-3
clone size: few
D gene: TRBD2
V gene: TRBV6-6

CDR3 DNA: TGCGCCAGCAGCCAAGTTACAGCCAGCTCTGGGGCCAACGTCCTGACTTTC
CDR3 protein: CASSQVTASSGANVLTF
J gene: TRBJ2-6
clone size: .
D gene: .
V gene: TRBV4-3

CDR3 DNA: TGTGCCAGTAGTATGACTAGCGGATCCAATGAGCAGTTCTTC
CDR3 protein: CASSMTSGSNEQFF
J gene: TRBJ2-1
clone size: .
D gene: TRBD2
V gene: TRBV19

CDR3 DNA: TGTGCCAGCAGTTCGTTGGCAGCGGGGGCCAACGTCCTGACTTTC
CDR3 protein: CASSSLAAGANVLTF
J gene: TRBJ2-6
clone size: .
D gene: .
V gene: TRBV6-2/TRBV6-3

CDR3 DNA: TGTGCCAGCTCACCAGCCGGGACAGGGGACTACGAGCAGTACTTC
CDR3 protein: CASSPAGTGDYEQYF
J gene: TRBJ2-7
clone size: .
D gene: TRBD1
V gene: TRBV18

CDR3 DNA: TGCGCCAGCAGCCAAGATCAGGGGGCAGTAAACATTCAGTACTTC
CDR3 protein: CASSQDQGAVNIQYF
J gene: TRBJ2-4
clone size: .
D gene: TRBD1
V gene: TRBV4-3

CDR3 DNA: TGCGCCAGCAGCCAAGGACTAGCGGGGGTAACTTATACGCAGTATTTT
CDR3 protein: CASSQGLAGVTYTQYF
J gene: TRBJ2-3
clone size: .
D gene: TRBD2
V gene: TRBV4-1

CDR3 DNA: TGTGCCAGCAGCCAAGGACAGGGTGAGACCCAGTACTTC
CDR3 protein: CASSQGQGETQYF
J gene: TRBJ2-5
clone size: .
D gene: TRBD1
V gene: TRBV5-4

CDR3 DNA: TGTGCCAGCAGTGGGGTTTTGGGGACTTCAAACAATGAGCAGTTCTTC
CDR3 protein: CASSGVLGTSNNEQFF
J gene: TRBJ2-1
clone size: .
D gene: .
V gene: TRBV2

CDR3 DNA: TGTGCCATCAGTGAGTCCACAGGGTATGGAGAGACCCAGTACTTC
CDR3 protein: CAISESTGYGETQYF
J gene: TRBJ2-5
clone size: .
D gene: .
V gene: TRBV10-3

CDR3 DNA: TGTGCCAGCAGGGCCATGGTTCCTGAGCGGGGCTACACCTTC
CDR3 protein: CASRAMVPERGYTF
J gene: TRBJ1-2
clone size: .
D gene: .
V gene: TRBV6-6

CDR3 DNA: TGTGCCAGCAGCTTAACAGGGGGCGCGACAACTAATGAAAAACTGTTTTTT
CDR3 protein: CASSLTGGATTNEKLFF
J gene: TRBJ1-4
clone size: .
D gene: TRBD1
V gene: TRBV7-2

CDR3 DNA: TGTGCCAGTAGTAGATCTAGGACACCCGATCAGCCCCAGCATTTT
CDR3 protein: CASSRSRTPDQPQHF
J gene: TRBJ1-5
clone size: .
D gene: .
V gene: TRBV19

CDR3 DNA: TGTGCCAGCAGTTTAAAAATTGCAGGGGAGGGCTCAAGTCAGCCCCAGCATTTT
CDR3 protein: CASSLKIAGEGSSQPQHF
J gene: TRBJ1-5
clone size: .
D gene: .
V gene: TRBV28

CDR3 DNA: TGTGCCAGCTCATTCGGGATTCGAGAGCAGTACTTC
CDR3 protein: CASSFGIREQYF
J gene: TRBJ2-7
clone size: .
D gene: .
V gene: TRBV5-8

CDR3 DNA: TGTGCCAGTACTTACCGGTCCGGGACAGGGTTCGAGCAGTACTTC
CDR3 protein: CASTYRSGTGFEQYF
J gene: TRBJ2-7
clone size: .
D gene: TRBD1
V gene: TRBV19

CDR3 DNA: TGTGCCAGCAGTTGCCCAATAGGGCGGGACCAAGAGACCCAGTACTTC
CDR3 protein: CASSCPIGRDQETQYF
J gene: TRBJ2-5
clone size: .
D gene: .
V gene: TRBV27

CDR3 DNA: TGTGCCACCAGCACCCAACTAGCGGGGGGCAAACAAGAGACCCAGTACTTC
CDR3 protein: CATSTQLAGGKQETQYF
J gene: TRBJ2-5
clone size: .
D gene: TRBD2
V gene: TRBV15

CDR3 DNA: TGTGCCAGCAGACTTGAGCGCCGACTTTTCCCCGAGCAGTACTTC
CDR3 protein: CASRLERRLFPEQYF
J gene: TRBJ2-7
clone size: .
D gene: .
V gene: TRBV2

CDR3 DNA: TGTGCCAGCACGGCGCTAGCGGGGGTACAAGAGACCCAGTACTTC
CDR3 protein: CASTALAGVQETQYF
J gene: TRBJ2-5
clone size: once
D gene: TRBD2
V gene: TRBV2

CDR3 DNA: TGTGCCAGCAGCCCAAACAGGGGCAGTTCTGGAAACACCATATATTTT
CDR3 protein: CASSPNRGSSGNTIYF
J gene: TRBJ1-3
clone size: .
D gene: TRBD1
V gene: TRBV9

CDR3 DNA: TGCGCCAGCAGCCAAGTGTCGGGGGCTGGGGCCAACGTCCTGACTTTC
CDR3 protein: CASSQVSGAGANVLTF
J gene: TRBJ2-6
clone size: .
D gene: .
V gene: TRBV4-3

CDR3 DNA: TGCGCCAGCAGCCAAGATCCCCCTCGGGGGACCCCCTACAATGAGCAGTTCTTC
CDR3 protein: CASSQDPPRGTPYNEQFF
J gene: TRBJ2-1
clone size: .
D gene: .
V gene: TRBV4-3

CDR3 DNA: TGTGCCACCAGCAGAGAGCGGGGGCACGACGAGCAGTACTTC
CDR3 protein: CATSRERGHDEQYF
J gene: TRBJ2-7
clone size: .
D gene: .
V gene: TRBV15

CDR3 DNA: TGTGCCAGCAGTGAATATAGGGGACAGGGGGCGATCACCGGGGAGCTGTTTTTT
CDR3 protein: CASSEYRGQGAITGELFF
J gene: TRBJ2-2
clone size: .
D gene: TRBD1
V gene: TRBV6-1

CDR3 DNA: TGCAGCGTTGGCCAGATCTATGGCTACACCTTC
CDR3 protein: CSVGQIYGYTF
J gene: TRBJ1-2
clone size: few
D gene: .
V gene: TRBV29-1

CDR3 DNA: TGTGCCAGCAGCGCCGGGACAGGTTACGAGCAGTACTTC
CDR3 protein: CASSAGTGYEQYF
J gene: TRBJ2-7
clone size: .
D gene: TRBD1
V gene: TRBV9

CDR3 DNA: TGTGCCATCAGTAACCCGGGACAAAACGTTAACTATGGCTACACCTTC
CDR3 protein: CAISNPGQNVNYGYTF
J gene: TRBJ1-2
clone size: .
D gene: .
V gene: TRBV10-3

CDR3 DNA: TGTGCCAGCAGCTTCAGGGGGAGTAATACAGATACGCAGTATTTT
CDR3 protein: CASSFRGSNTDTQYF
J gene: TRBJ2-3
clone size: once
D gene: TRBD1
V gene: TRBV5-8

CDR3 DNA: TGTGCCAGCAGCGTAGAGGTAGCGGGGCATGGGGGCACAGATACGCAGTATTTT
CDR3 protein: CASSVEVAGHGGTDTQYF
J gene: TRBJ2-3
clone size: .
D gene: TRBD2
V gene: TRBV9

CDR3 DNA: TGTGCCAGCAGACACCAGGGAAGGGAGACCCAGTACTTC
CDR3 protein: CASRHQGRETQYF
J gene: TRBJ2-5
clone size: once
D gene: .
V gene: TRBV21-1

CDR3 DNA: TGTGCCAGCAGTTACGCGGGCGTCAATCAGCCCCAGCATTTT
CDR3 protein: CASSYAGVNQPQHF
J gene: TRBJ1-5
clone size: .
D gene: .
V gene: TRBV6-2/TRBV6-3

CDR3 DNA: TGTGCCAGCAGCTCATTCGACAGGGACTTC
CDR3 protein: CASSSFDRDF
J gene: TRBJ1-2
clone size: once
D gene: TRBD1
V gene: TRBV7-9

CDR3 DNA: TGTGCCAGCCTCGAGGACAGGGGATACAATGAGCAGTTCTTC
CDR3 protein: CASLEDRGYNEQFF
J gene: TRBJ2-1
clone size: .
D gene: TRBD1
V gene: TRBV2

CDR3 DNA: TGTGCCAGCGAGGCGCCGGGGAGCGGAAACACCATATATTTT
CDR3 protein: CASEAPGSGNTIYF
J gene: TRBJ1-3
clone size: .
D gene: .
V gene: TRBV25-1

CDR3 DNA: TGTGCCAGCAGCAGGGACAGCTATGGCTACACCTTC
CDR3 protein: CASSRDSYGYTF
J gene: TRBJ1-2
clone size: .
D gene: TRBD1
V gene: TRBV3-1/TRBV3-2

CDR3 DNA: TGTGCCATCAGTGACCTTGGACAGTTATCTGGAAACACCATATATTTT
CDR3 protein: CAISDLGQLSGNTIYF
J gene: TRBJ1-3
clone size: few
D gene: .
V gene: TRBV10-3

CDR3 DNA: TGTGCCAGCAGCGTAGCCGGGGGGGACTACGAGCAGTACTTC
CDR3 protein: CASSVAGGDYEQYF
J gene: TRBJ2-7
clone size: .
D gene: TRBD2
V gene: TRBV9